This T cell receptor (beta chain) emerged from a study of cytomegalovirus exposure and HLA in healthy donors. Study-level results: It was assumed in the presence/absence analyses that sequencing depth was roughly uniform across donors.

In the PCR, 60 Vbeta and 13 Jbeta primers were used. Sequencing used immunoSEQ multiplex PCR; TCRdb keeps in-frame clones, though not all of them. The sample data list about 200,000 clones. Germline V lookup: CDR1 LNHDA, CDR2 SQIVND (reference sequence). Trimming pared 0 bases from V and 8 bases from J, leaving 8 bases between. This CDR3 spans 13 amino acids. As for this clone: The target antigen is unknown.

Specimen: PBMCs. V is TRBV19 and J is TRBJ1-3, with D possibly TRBD1 on 6 matching bases. The sequence came from a boy younger than 18 in good health and CMV-seronegative. For the CDR3, the DNA is TGTGCCAGTAGTATAGAAGGGGGACACACCATATATTTT. Protein: CASSIEGGHTIYF.